The T cell receptor beta chain under discussion was sequenced for a study of shared clonotypes between healthy human individuals. Study details: The study used three CD4 naive, three CD4 memory, two CD8 naive and one CD8 memory plate per donor.

Germline V gives CDR1 LGHNA, CDR2 YNFKEQ. The V end was cut by 0 bases, the J end by 5 bases, with 8 bases between. CDR3 length: 14 amino acids. CD45RO-negative CD8 cells positively selected for CCR7 made up the naive population, which excluded terminally differentiated effector memory CD45RA+ cells. The healthy adult donors were HIV-negative and reported no recent acute infections or vaccinations. Sorted-subset replicate PCRs used around 220 ng DNA, approximately 33,000 T cell genomes. Profiling relied on immunoSEQ multiplex PCR, and the TCRdb table lists in-frame clones only, not all of them. The sample records around 2,000,000 clones, about 94% being singletons.

Sequencing input: naive CD8+ T cells sorted from blood. This chain links TRBV4-2 with TRBJ1-5; D uncertain. The receptor was isolated from a man in his late teens or twenties in good health. In nucleotides, the CDR3 is TGTGCCAGCAGCCAAGAGGCCAATTATCAGCCCCAGCATTTT. It specifies CASSQEANYQPQHF.